The sequence of this TCR beta chain was determined in a study of circulating and synovial CD4+ cells in juvenile arthritis. The protocol was immunoSEQ multiplex PCR, while the TCRdb copy is restricted to in-frame clones and leaves out a portion. This sample has 30,000 to 35,000 clones, with nearly 97% found just once. This receptor was identified in a human donor with juvenile idiopathic arthritis. Sequenced material: CD4+ T cells from blood.

DNA of the CDR3: TGTGCCAGCAGCCGGCGGGGGGACTCTTTCACAGATACGCAGTATTTT. Translation: CASSRRGDSFTDTQYF. The V gene is TRBV11-1, the J gene TRBJ2-3, with 8 bases fitting TRBD2. Looked up from germline, CDR1 is SGHAT and CDR2 is FQDESV (reference sequence). This CDR3 is 16 amino acids long. Losses at the gene ends were 5 bases for V and 2 bases for J; bases not matched to a gene: 9. The variable domain in full, completed from reference TRBV11-1 and TRBJ2-3, reads EAEVAQSPRYKITEKSQAVAFWCDPISGHATLYWYRQILGQGPELLVQFQDESVVDDSQLPKDRFSAERLKGVDSTLKIQPAELGDSAMYLCASSRRGDSFTDTQYFGPGTRLTVL.